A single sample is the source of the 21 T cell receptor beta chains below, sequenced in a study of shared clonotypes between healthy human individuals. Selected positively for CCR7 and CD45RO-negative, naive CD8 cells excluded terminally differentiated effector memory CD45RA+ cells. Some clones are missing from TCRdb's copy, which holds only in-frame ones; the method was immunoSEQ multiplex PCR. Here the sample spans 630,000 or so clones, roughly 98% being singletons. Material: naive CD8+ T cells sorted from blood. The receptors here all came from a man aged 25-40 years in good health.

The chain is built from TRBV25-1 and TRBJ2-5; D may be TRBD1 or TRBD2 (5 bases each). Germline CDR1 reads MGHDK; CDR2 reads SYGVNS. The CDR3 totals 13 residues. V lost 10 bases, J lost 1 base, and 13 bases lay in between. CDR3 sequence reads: CATDPGAQETQYF. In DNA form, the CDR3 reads TGTGCCACGGACCCCGGGGCCCAAGAGACCCAGTACTTC.

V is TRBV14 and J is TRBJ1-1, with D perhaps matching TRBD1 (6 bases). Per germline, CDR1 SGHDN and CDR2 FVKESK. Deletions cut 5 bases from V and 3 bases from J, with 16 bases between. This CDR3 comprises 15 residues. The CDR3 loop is CASSGNWGAYTEAFF. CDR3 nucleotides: TGTGCCAGCAGCGGTAATTGGGGGGCATACACTGAAGCTTTCTTT.

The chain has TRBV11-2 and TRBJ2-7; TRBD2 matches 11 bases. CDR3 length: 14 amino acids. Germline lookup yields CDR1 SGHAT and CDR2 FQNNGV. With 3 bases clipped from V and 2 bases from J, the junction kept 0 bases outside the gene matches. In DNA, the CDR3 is TGTGCCAGCAGCTTTAGCGGGGGGGCCTACGAGCAGTACTTC. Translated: CASSFSGGAYEQYF.

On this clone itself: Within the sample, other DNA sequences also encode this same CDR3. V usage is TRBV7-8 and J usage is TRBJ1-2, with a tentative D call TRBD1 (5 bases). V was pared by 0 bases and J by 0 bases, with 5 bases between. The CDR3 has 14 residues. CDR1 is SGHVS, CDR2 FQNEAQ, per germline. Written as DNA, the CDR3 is TGTGCCAGCAGCTTAGCAGGGGCTAACTATGGCTACACCTTC. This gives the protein CASSLAGANYGYTF.

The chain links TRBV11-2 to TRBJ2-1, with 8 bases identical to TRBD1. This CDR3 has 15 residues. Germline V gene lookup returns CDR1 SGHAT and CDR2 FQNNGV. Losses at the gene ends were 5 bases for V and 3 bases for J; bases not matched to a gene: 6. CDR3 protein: CASSPRDRYYNEQFF. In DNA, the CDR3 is TGTGCCAGCAGCCCCCGGGACAGGTACTACAATGAGCAGTTCTTC.

CDR3 sequence (DNA): TGTGCCATCAGTGAGTACAGCTCGAACACTGAAGCTTTCTTT. Amino acids: CAISEYSSNTEAFF. The genes are TRBV10-3 and TRBJ1-1; no reliable D call. The V end lost 1 base, the J end lost 1 base, and 7 bases lay between the germline ends. This CDR3 is built from 14 residues. Germline CDR1 and CDR2: ENHRY and SYGVKD.

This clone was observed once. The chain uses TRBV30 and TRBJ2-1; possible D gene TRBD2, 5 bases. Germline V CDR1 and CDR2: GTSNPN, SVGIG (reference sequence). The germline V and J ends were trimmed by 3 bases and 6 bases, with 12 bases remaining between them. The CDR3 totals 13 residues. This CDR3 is CAWRADPFNEQFF. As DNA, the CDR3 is TGTGCCTGGAGAGCGGACCCCTTCAATGAGCAGTTCTTC. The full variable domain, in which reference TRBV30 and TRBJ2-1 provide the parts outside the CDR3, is SQTIHQWPATLVQPVGSPLSLECTVEGTSNPNLYWYRQAAGRGLQLLFYSVGIGQISSEVPQNLSASRPQDRQFILSSKKLLLSDSGFYLCAWRADPFNEQFFGPGTRLTVL.

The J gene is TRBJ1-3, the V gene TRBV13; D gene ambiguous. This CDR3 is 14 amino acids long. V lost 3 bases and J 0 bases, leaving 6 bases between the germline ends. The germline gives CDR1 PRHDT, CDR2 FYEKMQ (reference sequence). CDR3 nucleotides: TGTGCCAGCAGCTTCCGGGCCTCTGGAAACACCATATATTTT. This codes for CASSFRASGNTIYF. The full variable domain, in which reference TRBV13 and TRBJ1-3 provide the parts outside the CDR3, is AAGVIQSPRHLIKEKRETATLKCYPIPRHDTVYWYQQGPGQDPQFLISFYEKMQSDKGSIPDRFSAQQFSDYHSELNMSSLELGDSALYFCASSFRASGNTIYFGEGSWLTVV.

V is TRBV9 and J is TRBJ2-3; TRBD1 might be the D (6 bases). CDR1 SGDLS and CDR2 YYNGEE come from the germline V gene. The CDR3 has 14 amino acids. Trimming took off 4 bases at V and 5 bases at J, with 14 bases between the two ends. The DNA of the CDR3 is TGTGCCAGCAGCATTTCAGGGGAGCAAGATACGCAGTATTTT. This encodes CASSISGEQDTQYF.

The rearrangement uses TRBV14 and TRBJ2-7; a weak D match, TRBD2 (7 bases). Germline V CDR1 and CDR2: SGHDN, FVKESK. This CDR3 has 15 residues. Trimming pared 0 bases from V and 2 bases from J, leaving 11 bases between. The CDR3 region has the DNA TGTGCCAGCAGCCAAGAGGGGGGGCGAACCTACGAGCAGTACTTC. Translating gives CASSQEGGRTYEQYF. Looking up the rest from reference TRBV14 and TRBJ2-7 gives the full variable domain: EAGVTQFPSHSVIEKGQTVTLRCDPISGHDNLYWYRRVMGKEIKFLLHFVKESKQDESGMPNNRFLAERTGGTYSTLKVQPAELEDSGVYFCASSQEGGRTYEQYFGPGTRLTVT.

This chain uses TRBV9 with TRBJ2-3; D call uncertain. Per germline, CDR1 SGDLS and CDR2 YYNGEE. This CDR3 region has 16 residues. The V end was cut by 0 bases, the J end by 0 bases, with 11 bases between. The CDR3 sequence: CASSVGRPASTDTQYF. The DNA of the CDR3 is TGTGCCAGCAGCGTAGGTAGGCCAGCTAGCACAGATACGCAGTATTTT. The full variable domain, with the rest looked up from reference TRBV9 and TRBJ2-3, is DSGVTQTPKHLITATGQRVTLRCSPRSGDLSVYWYQQSLDQGLQFLIQYYNGEERAKGNILERFSAQQFPDLHSELNLSSLELGDSALYFCASSVGRPASTDTQYFGPGTRLTVL.

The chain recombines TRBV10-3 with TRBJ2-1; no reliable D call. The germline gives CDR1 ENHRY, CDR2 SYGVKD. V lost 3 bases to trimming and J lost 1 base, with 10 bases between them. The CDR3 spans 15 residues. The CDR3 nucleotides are TGTGCCATCAGTGACAAGGAGCAGTCCTACAATGAGCAGTTCTTC. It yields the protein CAISDKEQSYNEQFF.

CDR3 sequence reads: CASSKFYGPGRYEQYF. The CDR3 DNA sequence: TGTGCCAGCAGCAAGTTCTATGGCCCCGGGAGGTACGAGCAGTACTTC. This rearrangement joins TRBV21-1 to TRBJ2-7; the table names TRBD2, a call not compared with the DNA. TRBV21-1 is assigned pseudogene status. The CDR3 contains 16 residues.

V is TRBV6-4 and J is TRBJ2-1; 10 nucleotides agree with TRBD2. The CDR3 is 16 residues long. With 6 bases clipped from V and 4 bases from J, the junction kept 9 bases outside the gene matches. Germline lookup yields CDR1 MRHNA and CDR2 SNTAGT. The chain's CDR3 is CASRPSGTSDYNEQFF. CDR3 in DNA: TGTGCCAGCAGACCCTCGGGGACTAGCGATTACAATGAGCAGTTCTTC.

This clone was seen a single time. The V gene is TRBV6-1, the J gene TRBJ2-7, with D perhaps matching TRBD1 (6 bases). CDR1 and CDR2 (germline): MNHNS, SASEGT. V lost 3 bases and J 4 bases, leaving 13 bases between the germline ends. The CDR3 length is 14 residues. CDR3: CASSEAGAVYEQYF. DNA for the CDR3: TGTGCCAGCAGTGAGGCAGGGGCAGTTTACGAGCAGTACTTC.

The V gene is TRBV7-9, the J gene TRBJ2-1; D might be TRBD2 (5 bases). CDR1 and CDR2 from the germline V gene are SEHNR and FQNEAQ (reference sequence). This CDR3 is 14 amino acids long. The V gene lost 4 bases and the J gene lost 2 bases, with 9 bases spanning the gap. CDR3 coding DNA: TGTGCCAGCAGCTGGACTGGCACCTACAATGAGCAGTTCTTC. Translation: CASSWTGTYNEQFF. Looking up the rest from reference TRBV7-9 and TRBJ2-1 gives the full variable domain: DTGVSQNPRHKITKRGQNVTFRCDPISEHNRLYWYRQTLGQGPEFLTYFQNEAQLEKSRLLSDRFSAERPKGSFSTLEIQRTEQGDSAMYLCASSWTGTYNEQFFGPGTRLTVL.

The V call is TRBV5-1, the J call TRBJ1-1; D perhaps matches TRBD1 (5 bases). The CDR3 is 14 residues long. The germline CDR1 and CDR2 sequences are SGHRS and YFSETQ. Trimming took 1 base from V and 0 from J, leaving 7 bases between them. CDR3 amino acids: CASSLRGLNTEAFF. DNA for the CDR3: TGCGCCAGCAGCTTGCGGGGACTGAACACTGAAGCTTTCTTT.

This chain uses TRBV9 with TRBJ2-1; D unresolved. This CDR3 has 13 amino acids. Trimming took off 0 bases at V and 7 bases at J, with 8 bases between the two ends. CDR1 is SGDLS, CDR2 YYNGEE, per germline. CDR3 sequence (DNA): TGTGCCAGCAGCGTAGAAGGTTCGAATGAGCAGTTCTTC. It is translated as CASSVEGSNEQFF.

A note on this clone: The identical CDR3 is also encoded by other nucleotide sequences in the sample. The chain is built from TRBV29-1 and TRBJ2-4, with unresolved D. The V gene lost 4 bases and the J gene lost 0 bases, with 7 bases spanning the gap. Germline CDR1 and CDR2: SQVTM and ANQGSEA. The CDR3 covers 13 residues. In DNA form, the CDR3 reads TGCAGCGTTGTCGGTCTAGCCAAAAACATTCAGTACTTC. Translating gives CSVVGLAKNIQYF.

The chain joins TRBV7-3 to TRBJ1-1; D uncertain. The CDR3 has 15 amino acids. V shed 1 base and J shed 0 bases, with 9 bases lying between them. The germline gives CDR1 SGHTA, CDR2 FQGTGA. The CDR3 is CASSLRAFVNTEAFF. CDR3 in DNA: TGTGCCAGCAGCTTAAGGGCATTCGTGAACACTGAAGCTTTCTTT.

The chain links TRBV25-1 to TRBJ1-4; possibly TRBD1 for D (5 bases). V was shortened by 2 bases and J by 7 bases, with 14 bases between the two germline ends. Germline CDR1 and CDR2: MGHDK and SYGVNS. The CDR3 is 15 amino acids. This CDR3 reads CASSELSTGSEKLFF. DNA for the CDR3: TGTGCCAGCAGTGAACTTTCCACAGGAAGTGAAAAACTGTTTTTT.